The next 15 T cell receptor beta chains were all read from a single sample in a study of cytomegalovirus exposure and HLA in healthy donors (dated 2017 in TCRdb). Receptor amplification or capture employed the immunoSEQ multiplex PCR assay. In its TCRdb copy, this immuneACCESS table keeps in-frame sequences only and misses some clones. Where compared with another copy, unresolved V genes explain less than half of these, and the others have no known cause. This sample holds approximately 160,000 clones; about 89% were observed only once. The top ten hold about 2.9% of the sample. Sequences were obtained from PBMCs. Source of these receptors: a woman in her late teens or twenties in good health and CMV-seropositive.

CDR3 in amino acids: CASSGTGGNQPQHF. The DNA for the CDR3 is TGTGCCAGCAGCGGGACAGGGGGTAATCAGCCCCAGCATTTT. The gene calls are TRBV2 and TRBJ1-5, with 11 bases matching TRBD1. V lost 6 bases and J lost 4; bases outside the gene matches: 2. The CDR3 has 14 residues. Germline assignment: CDR1 SNHLY and CDR2 FYNNEI.

CDR3 in DNA: TGTGCCAGCAGCTTAGAGGTTTTGTCAGCGGGGGTTGGTTCCATATATTTT. Translating it yields CASSLEVLSAGVGSIYF. The V and J genes are TRBV7-2 and TRBJ1-3; TRBD1 might be the D (5 bases). V was clipped by 1 base and J by 11 bases, with 24 bases between them. Looked up from germline, CDR1 is SGHTA and CDR2 is FQGNSA. The CDR3 runs 17 residues. Variable domain in full (rest from reference TRBV7-2 and TRBJ1-3): GAGVSQSPSNKVTEKGKDVELRCDPISGHTALYWYRQSLGQGLEFLIYFQGNSAPDKSGLPSDRFSAERTGGSVSTLTIQRTQQEDSAVYLCASSLEVLSAGVGSIYFGEGSWLTVV.

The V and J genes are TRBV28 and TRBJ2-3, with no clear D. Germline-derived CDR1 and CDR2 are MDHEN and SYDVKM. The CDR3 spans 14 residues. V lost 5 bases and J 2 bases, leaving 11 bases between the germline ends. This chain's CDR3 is CASSGTGYTDTQYF. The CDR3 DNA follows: TGTGCCAGCAGTGGCACCGGGTACACAGATACGCAGTATTTT.

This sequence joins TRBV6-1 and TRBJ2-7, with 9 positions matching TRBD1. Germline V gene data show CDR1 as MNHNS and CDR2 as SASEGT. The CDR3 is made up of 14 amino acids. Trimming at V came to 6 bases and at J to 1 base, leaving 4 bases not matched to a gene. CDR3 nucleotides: TGTGCCAGCAGACGGGACAGGGCATCCTACGAGCAGTACTTC. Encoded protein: CASRRDRASYEQYF.

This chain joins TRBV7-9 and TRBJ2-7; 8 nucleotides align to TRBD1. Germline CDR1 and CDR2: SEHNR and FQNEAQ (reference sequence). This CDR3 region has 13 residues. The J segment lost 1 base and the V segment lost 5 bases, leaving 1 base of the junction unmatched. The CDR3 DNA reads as TGTGCCAGCAGCGGACAGGGTTCCTACGAGCAGTACTTC. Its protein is CASSGQGSYEQYF.

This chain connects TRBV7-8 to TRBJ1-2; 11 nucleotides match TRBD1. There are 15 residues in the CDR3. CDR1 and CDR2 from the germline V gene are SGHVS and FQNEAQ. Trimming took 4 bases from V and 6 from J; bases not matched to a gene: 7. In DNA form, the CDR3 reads TGTGCCAGCAGCTCATGGGACAGGGGGGGCAATGGCTACACCTTC. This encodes CASSSWDRGGNGYTF.

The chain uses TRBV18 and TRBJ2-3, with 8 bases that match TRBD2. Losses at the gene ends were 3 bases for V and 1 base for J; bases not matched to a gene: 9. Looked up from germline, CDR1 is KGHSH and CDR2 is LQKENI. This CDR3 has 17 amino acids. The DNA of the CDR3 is TGTGCCAGCTCACCCACGGGGGGGGGCACTGGCACAGATACGCAGTATTTT. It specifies CASSPTGGGTGTDTQYF. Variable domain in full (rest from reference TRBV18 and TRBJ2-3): NAGVMQNPRHLVRRRGQEARLRCSPMKGHSHVYWYRQLPEEGLKFMVYLQKENIIDESGMPKERFSAEFPKEGPSILRIQQVVRGDSAAYFCASSPTGGGTGTDTQYFGPGTRLTVL.

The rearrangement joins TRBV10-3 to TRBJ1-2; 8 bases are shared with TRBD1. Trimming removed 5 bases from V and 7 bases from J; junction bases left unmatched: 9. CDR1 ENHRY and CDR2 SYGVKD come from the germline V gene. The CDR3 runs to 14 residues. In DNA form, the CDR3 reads TGTGCCATCAGTCCGATCAGGGGGCAGGGTGGCTACACCTTC. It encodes CAISPIRGQGGYTF.

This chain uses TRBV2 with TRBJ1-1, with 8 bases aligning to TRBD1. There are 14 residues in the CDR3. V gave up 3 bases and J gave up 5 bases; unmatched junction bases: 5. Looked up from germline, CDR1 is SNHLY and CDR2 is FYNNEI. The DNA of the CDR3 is TGTGCCAGCAGTGAGGCCAGGGGGCGGACTGAAGCTTTCTTT. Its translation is CASSEARGRTEAFF.

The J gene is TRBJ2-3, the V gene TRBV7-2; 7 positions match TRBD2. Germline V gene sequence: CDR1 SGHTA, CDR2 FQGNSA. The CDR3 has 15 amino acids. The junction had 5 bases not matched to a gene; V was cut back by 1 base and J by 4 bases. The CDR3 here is CASSLDGGRADTQYF. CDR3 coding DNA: TGTGCCAGCAGCTTAGATGGCGGGAGAGCAGATACGCAGTATTTT. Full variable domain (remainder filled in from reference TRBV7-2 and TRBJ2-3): GAGVSQSPSNKVTEKGKDVELRCDPISGHTALYWYRQSLGQGLEFLIYFQGNSAPDKSGLPSDRFSAERTGGSVSTLTIQRTQQEDSAVYLCASSLDGGRADTQYFGPGTRLTVL.

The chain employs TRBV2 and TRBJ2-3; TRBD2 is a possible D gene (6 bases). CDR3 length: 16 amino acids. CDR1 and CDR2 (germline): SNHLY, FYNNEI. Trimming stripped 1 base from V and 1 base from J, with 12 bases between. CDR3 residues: CASSEVGGIGTDTQYF. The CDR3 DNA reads TGTGCCAGCAGTGAAGTTGGGGGGATAGGCACAGATACGCAGTATTTT.

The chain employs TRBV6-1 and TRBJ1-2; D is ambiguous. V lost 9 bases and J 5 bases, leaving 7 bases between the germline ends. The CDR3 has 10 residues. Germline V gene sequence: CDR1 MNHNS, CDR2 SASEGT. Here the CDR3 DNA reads TGTGCCAGTTACAGTTATGGCTACACCTTC. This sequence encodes CASYSYGYTF.

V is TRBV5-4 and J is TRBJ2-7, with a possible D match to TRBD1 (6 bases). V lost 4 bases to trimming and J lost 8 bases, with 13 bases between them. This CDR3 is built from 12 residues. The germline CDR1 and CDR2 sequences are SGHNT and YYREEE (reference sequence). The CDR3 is CASSDQGFQQYF. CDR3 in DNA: TGTGCCAGCAGCGATCAGGGGTTTCAGCAGTACTTC.

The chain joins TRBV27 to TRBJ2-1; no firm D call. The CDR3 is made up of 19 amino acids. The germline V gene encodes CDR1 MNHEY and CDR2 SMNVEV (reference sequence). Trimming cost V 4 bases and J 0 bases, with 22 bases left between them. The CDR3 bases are TGTGCCAGCAGTTCCGTTAATGCCCTCGTTAAGAGCTCCTACAATGAGCAGTTCTTC. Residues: CASSSVNALVKSSYNEQFF.

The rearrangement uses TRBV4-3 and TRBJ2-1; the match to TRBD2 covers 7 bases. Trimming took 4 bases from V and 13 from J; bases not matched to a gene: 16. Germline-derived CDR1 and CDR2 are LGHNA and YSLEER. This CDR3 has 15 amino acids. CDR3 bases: TGCGCCAGCAGCCCCCGGAGGGGAGGGGCGGTGCGACAGTTCTTC. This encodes CASSPRRGGAVRQFF.